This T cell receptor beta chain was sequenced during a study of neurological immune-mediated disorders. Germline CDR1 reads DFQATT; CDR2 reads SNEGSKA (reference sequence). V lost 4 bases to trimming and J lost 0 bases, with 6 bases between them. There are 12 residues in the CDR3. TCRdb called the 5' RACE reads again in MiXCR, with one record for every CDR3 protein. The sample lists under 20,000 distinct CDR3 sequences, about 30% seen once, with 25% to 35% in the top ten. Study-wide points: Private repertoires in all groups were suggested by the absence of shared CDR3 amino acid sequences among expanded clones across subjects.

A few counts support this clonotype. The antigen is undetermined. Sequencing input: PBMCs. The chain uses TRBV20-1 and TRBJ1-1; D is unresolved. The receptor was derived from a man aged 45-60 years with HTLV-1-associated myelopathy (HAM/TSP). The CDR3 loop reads CSANEMNTEAFF. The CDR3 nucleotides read TGCAGTGCTAATGAAATGAACACTGAAGCTTTCTTT.